Sequencing of this T cell receptor (beta chain) was carried out in a study of CD8+CD57+ T cells in acquired aplastic anemia. This clonotype came up a few times. Its matching antigen is unknown. Sequencing was done on patients that had shown CD8+CD57+ cell expansion by flow cytometry. Patients uniformly had severe acquired aplastic anemia. The template used for profiling TCR beta VDJ and CDR3 was genomic DNA. Each CDR3 protein gets one entry after TCRdb re-called the reads with MiXCR. The sample lists 95,000 to 150,000 distinct CDR3 sequences, 58% occurring once. Notes on the study in general: Roughly 27 sequences, all CD8+ CDR3, were shared between patients and controls. With respect to CD8+ Simpson's diversity, patients and controls did not differ significantly.

The sequenced material came from sorted CD4+, CD8+, or CD8+CD57+ T cells (not recorded which) from PBMCs. This receptor was identified in a human donor with aplastic anemia.

The CDR3 reads CASTLGDEQFF. The CDR3 coding sequence is TGTGCCAGCACTCTTGGCGATGAGCAGTTCTTC. The chain recombines TRBV27 with TRBJ2-1; D remains unclear. Germline V gives CDR1 MNHEY, CDR2 SMNVEV (reference sequence). Between the trimmed V and J ends, which lost 7 bases and 8 bases, there was a span of 9 bases. This CDR3 is 11 amino acids long.